These 5 T cell receptor beta chains were sequenced from one sample in a study of T cell responses to AZD1222 COVID-19 vaccine. Clones were sequenced by immunoSEQ multiplex PCR, and TCRdb holds only the in-frame ones, with some missing. The sample lists about 160,000 clones, approximately 90% occurring once. The sample here was peripheral blood, taken on day 0 of AZD1222 vaccination. The origin of the receptors is an adult in good health.

The chain joins TRBV11-2 to TRBJ2-7; D unclear. The CDR3 is made up of 13 amino acids. Germline V gives CDR1 SGHAT, CDR2 FQNNGV. V was cut by 0 bases and J by 12 bases, with 15 bases left in between. CDR3 protein: CASSLDRSPDRYF. Here the CDR3 DNA reads TGTGCCAGCAGCTTAGATCGATCCCCGGATCGGTACTTC.

CDR3 coding DNA: TGTGCCACCAGCAGAGATACGACTGGAAACACCATATATTTT. Protein sequence: CATSRDTTGNTIYF. V and J are TRBV15 and TRBJ1-3; D is unresolved. Germline V CDR1 and CDR2: LNHNV, YYDKDF (reference sequence). Trimming pared 0 bases from V and 2 bases from J, leaving 5 bases between. The CDR3 extends over 14 amino acids. The variable domain in full, completed from reference TRBV15 and TRBJ1-3, reads DAMVIQNPRYQVTQFGKPVTLSCSQTLNHNVMYWYQQKSSQAPKLLFHYYDKDFNNEADTPDNFQSRRPNTSFCFLDIRSPGLGDTAMYLCATSRDTTGNTIYFGEGSWLTVV.

This clone turned up a few times. V usage is TRBV23-1 and J usage is TRBJ1-6; D may be TRBD1 (6 bases). TRBV23-1 is treated as an ORF (open reading frame) with a function not yet certain. The CDR3 is made up of 16 amino acids. V was pared by 0 bases and J by 8 bases, with 14 bases between. The chain's CDR3 is CASSQSRGGRDSPLHF. In DNA form, the CDR3 reads TGCGCCAGCAGTCAATCGAGAGGGGGACGGGATTCACCCCTCCACTTT.

The V call is TRBV4-3, the J call TRBJ2-2; D gene unclear. Trimming stripped 4 bases from V and 1 base from J, with 19 bases between. This CDR3 spans 18 amino acids. Germline V gene sequence: CDR1 LGHNA, CDR2 YSLEER. CDR3 sequence reads: CASSPATIDPLNTGELFF. Written as DNA, the CDR3 is TGCGCCAGCAGCCCCGCGACAATCGACCCTTTGAACACCGGGGAGCTGTTTTTT.

This clone is a singleton in its sample. The CDR3 bases are TGTGCCAGCAGCGCAGAGGGTGGAAACACTGAAGCTTTCTTT. It specifies CASSAEGGNTEAFF. This sequence joins TRBV9 and TRBJ1-1; D is ambiguous. V shed 3 bases and J shed 2 bases, with 11 bases lying between them. The germline gives CDR1 SGDLS, CDR2 YYNGEE. The CDR3 covers 14 residues.